Below are 5 T cell receptor beta chains sequenced from a single sample in a study of T cell clonality in common variable immunodeficiency. The table came from immunoSEQ multiplex PCR; TCRdb's copy has only in-frame clones and leaves some out. The table records roughly 79,000 clones without singletons, the ten largest covering under 1%. Sequences were obtained from peripheral blood mononuclear cells. These receptors came from a person aged 18 to 70 in good health.

This clone was observed at least ten times. The CDR3 is cut off 3 residues early in the read; its end comes from the germline J gene. The chain employs TRBV19 and TRBJ1-1, with 7 bases aligning to TRBD1. With V trimmed by 3 bases and J by 0 bases, 16 bases remained unmatched. Germline-derived CDR1 and CDR2 are LNHDA and SQIVND (reference sequence). The CDR3 has 19 residues. The CDR3 sequence is CASSISGRTGERVNTEAFF. Partial CDR3 DNA: TGTGCCAGTAGTATTTCAGGGAGGACAGGCGAGAGGGTGAACACTGAA.

Ten or more counts support this clone. The CDR3 end falls 3 residues outside the read, so it is completed with the germline J gene. The chain has TRBV6-4 and TRBJ2-1; TRBD1 matches 10 bases. With 2 bases clipped from V and 8 bases from J, the junction kept 6 bases outside the gene matches. This CDR3 region has 15 residues. Germline loops: CDR1 MRHNA, CDR2 SNTAGT. The covered CDR3 bases are TGTGCCAGCAGTGACAGGGACAGGGGATTCGATGAG. Translating gives CASSDRDRGFDE. The full CDR3 protein reads CASSDRDRGFDEQFF.

The sample holds many counts of this clone. From the germline J gene comes the end of the CDR3, since the read stops 3 residues before it. The V gene is TRBV29-1, the J gene TRBJ2-7; maybe TRBD1 (5 bases). The CDR3 runs 14 residues. The V gene's germline CDR1 is SQVTM and CDR2 ANQGSEA. CDR3 in amino acids: CRVSQDLGSYEQYF. The covered CDR3 bases are TGCAGGGTCTCACAGGACCTGGGCTCCTACGAG.

This clone showed up many times. The CDR3 end lies 3 residues beyond the end of the read and is filled in from the germline J gene. The rearrangement uses TRBV15 and TRBJ1-6; D remains unclear. V gave up 0 bases and J gave up 7 bases, with 19 bases separating them. There are 18 residues in the CDR3. CDR1 and CDR2 from the germline V gene are LNHNV and YYDKDF (reference sequence). CDR3 protein: CATSRDRPAGQGNSPLHF. The CDR3 DNA, read in part, is TGTGCCACCAGCAGAGATCGGCCGGCAGGCCAAGGGAATTCACCC.

This clone was seen many times. The read ends 3 residues early relative to the CDR3; the germline J gene fills the gap. V and J are TRBV2 and TRBJ2-4, with D maybe TRBD1 (6 bases). Between the trimmed V and J ends, which lost 5 bases and 1 base, there was a span of 9 bases. Germline CDR1 is SNHLY and CDR2 is FYNNEI. The CDR3 totals 14 residues. CDR3 sequence: CASSRGIAKNIQYF. The part of the CDR3 DNA that was read is TGTGCCAGCAGTAGGGGGATTGCCAAAAACATT.